This T cell receptor (beta chain) was identified during a study of shared clonotypes between healthy human individuals. Across the study: CD4 naive and CD4 memory each took three plates per donor, while CD8 naive took two and CD8 memory one. Whole-study findings and limits: The authors sampled blood alone, and tissue repertoires likely differ. Larger estimated richness was generally seen in naive subsets than in memory subsets. Limitation of the genetic and exposure-history diversity represented came from the few donors.

V lost 4 bases and J lost 10, with 15 bases in between. The CDR3 totals 13 residues. From germline, CDR1 is SGHRS and CDR2 YFSETQ. About this clone: Its antigen is currently unknown.

The table came from immunoSEQ multiplex PCR; TCRdb's copy has only in-frame clones and leaves some out. The sample contains about a million clones, approximately 77% of which appear only once. The genes are TRBV5-1 and TRBJ2-1; D not resolved. The TCR comes from a man between 18 and 29 years old in good health. Some clones in this sample may be carry-over from other donors' samples. The sequencing sample was made of memory CD4+ T cells from PBMCs. Subset noted: CD45RA-negative fraction. In DNA, the CDR3 is TGCGCCAGCAGCCCAAGAGGAGCCCCAGAGCAGTTCTTC. This translates into CASSPRGAPEQFF.